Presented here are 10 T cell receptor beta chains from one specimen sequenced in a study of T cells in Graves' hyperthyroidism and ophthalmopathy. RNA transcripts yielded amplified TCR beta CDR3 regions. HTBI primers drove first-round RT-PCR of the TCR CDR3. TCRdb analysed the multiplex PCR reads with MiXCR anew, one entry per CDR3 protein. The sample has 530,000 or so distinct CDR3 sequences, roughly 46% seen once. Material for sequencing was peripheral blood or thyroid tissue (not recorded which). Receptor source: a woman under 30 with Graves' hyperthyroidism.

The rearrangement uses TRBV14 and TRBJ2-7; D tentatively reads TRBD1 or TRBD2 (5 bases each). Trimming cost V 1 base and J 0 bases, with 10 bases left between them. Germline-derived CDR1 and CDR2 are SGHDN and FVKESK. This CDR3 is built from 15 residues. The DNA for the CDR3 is TGTGCCAGCAGCCAAGCGGGGCCTAGCTCCTACGAGCAGTACTTC. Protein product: CASSQAGPSSYEQYF.

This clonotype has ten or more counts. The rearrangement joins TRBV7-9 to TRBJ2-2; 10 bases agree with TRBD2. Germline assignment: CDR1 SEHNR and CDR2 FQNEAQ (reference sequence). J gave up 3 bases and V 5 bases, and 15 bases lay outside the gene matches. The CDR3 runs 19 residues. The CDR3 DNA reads TGTGCCAGCAGCCCTTGGAGACTAGCGGGCATGCGGGACACCGGGGAGCTGTTTTTT. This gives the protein CASSPWRLAGMRDTGELFF. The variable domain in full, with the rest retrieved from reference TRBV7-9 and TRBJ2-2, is DTGVSQNPRHKITKRGQNVTFRCDPISEHNRLYWYRQTLGQGPEFLTYFQNEAQLEKSRLLSDRFSAERPKGSFSTLEIQRTEQGDSAMYLCASSPWRLAGMRDTGELFFGEGSRLTVL.

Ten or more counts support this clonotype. CDR3 coding DNA: TGCGCCAGCAGCTTGGCCGATAGAGGACAGGGAGGAAAACTGTTTTTT. Protein product: CASSLADRGQGGKLFF. The rearrangement joins TRBV5-1 to TRBJ1-4; TRBD1 agrees at 8 bases. Germline V lookup: CDR1 SGHRS, CDR2 YFSETQ. Trimming took 0 bases from V and 10 from J; bases not matched to a gene: 11. The CDR3 covers 16 residues.

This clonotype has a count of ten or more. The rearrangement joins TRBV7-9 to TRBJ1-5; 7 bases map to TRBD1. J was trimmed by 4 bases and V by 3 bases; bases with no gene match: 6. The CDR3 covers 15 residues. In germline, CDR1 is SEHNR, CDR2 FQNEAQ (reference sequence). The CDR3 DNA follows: TGTGCCAGCAGCTTTGAGGGACAGCCAAATCAGCCCCAGCATTTT. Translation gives CASSFEGQPNQPQHF.

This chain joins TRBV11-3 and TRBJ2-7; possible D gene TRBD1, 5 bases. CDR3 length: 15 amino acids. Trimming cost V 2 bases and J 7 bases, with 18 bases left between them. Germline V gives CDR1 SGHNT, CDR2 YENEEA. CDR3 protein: CASSLLPPGAGEQYF. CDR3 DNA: TGTGCCAGCAGCTTACTTCCTCCCGGCGCAGGGGAGCAGTACTTC. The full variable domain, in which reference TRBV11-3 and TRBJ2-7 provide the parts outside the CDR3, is EAGVVQSPRYKIIEKKQPVAFWCNPISGHNTLYWYLQNLGQGPELLIRYENEEAVDDSQLPKDRFSAERLKGVDSTLKIQPAELGDSAVYLCASSLLPPGAGEQYFGPGTRLTVT.

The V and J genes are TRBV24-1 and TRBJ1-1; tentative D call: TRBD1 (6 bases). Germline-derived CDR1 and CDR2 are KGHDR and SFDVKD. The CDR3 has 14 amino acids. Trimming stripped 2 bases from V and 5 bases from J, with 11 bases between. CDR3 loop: CATSDSRGGTEAFF. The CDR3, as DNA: TGTGCCACCAGTGATTCCAGGGGAGGAACTGAAGCTTTCTTT.

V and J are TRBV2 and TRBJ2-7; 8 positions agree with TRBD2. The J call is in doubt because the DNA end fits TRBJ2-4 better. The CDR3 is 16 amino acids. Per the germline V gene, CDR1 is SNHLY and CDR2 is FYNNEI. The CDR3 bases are TGTGCCAGCAGCCGGGCGGGAGGTTGGCCCAAAAACATTCAGTACTTC. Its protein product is CASSRAGGWPKNIQYF.

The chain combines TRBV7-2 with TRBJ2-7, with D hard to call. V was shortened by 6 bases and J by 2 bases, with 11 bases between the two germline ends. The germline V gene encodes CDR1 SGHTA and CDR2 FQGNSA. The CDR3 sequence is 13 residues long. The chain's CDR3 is CASRVGPAYEQYF. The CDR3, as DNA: TGTGCCAGCAGGGTCGGACCTGCCTACGAGCAGTACTTC. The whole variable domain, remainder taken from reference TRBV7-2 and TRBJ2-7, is GAGVSQSPSNKVTEKGKDVELRCDPISGHTALYWYRQSLGQGLEFLIYFQGNSAPDKSGLPSDRFSAERTGGSVSTLTIQRTQQEDSAVYLCASRVGPAYEQYFGPGTRLTVT.

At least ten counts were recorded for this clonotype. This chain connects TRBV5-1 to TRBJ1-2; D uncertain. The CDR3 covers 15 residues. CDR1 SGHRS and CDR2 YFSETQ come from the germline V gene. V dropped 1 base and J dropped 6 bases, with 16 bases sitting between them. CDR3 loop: CASSLTSPFANGYTF. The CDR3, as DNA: TGCGCCAGCAGCTTGACGTCCCCATTTGCTAATGGCTACACCTTC.

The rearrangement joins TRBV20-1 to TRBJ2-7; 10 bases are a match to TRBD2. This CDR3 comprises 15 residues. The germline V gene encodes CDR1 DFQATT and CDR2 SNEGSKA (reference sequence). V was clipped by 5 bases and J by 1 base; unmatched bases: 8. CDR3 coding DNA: TGCAGTGCTCGTAGCGGGAGGCCCGCGTCCTACGAGCAGTACTTC. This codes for CSARSGRPASYEQYF.